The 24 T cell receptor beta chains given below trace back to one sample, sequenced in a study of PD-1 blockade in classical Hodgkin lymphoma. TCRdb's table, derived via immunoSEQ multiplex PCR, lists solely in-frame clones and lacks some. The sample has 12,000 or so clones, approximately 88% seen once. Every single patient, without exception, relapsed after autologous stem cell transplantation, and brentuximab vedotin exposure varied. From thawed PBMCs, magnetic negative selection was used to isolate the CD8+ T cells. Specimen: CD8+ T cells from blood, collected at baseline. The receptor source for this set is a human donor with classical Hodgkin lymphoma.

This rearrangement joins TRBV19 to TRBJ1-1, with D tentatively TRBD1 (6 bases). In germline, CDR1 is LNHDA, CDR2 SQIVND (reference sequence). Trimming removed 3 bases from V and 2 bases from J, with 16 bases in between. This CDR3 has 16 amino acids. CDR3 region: CASSMDPWGANTEAFF. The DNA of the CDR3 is TGTGCCAGTAGTATGGACCCCTGGGGGGCTAACACTGAAGCTTTCTTT.

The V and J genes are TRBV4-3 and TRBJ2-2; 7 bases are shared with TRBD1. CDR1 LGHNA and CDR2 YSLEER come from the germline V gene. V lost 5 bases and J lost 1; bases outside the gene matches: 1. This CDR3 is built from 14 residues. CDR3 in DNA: TGCGCCAGCAGCGACAGGGAGAACACCGGGGAGCTGTTTTTT. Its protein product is CASSDRENTGELFF.

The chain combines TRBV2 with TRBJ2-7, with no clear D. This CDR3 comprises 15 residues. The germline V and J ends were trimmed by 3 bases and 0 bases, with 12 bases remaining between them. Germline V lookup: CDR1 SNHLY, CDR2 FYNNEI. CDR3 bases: TGTGCCAGCAGTGACCCAGAGTACAGCTCCTACGAGCAGTACTTC. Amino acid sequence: CASSDPEYSSYEQYF.

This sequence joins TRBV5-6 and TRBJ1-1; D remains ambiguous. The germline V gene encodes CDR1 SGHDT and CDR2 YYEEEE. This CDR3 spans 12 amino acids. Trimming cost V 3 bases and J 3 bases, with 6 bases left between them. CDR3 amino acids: CASSYGYTEAFF. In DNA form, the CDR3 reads TGTGCCAGCAGCTATGGTTACACTGAAGCTTTCTTT.

CDR3 coding DNA: TGTGCCAGCATCCTGTATAGCGGGACTGAGCAGTTCTTC. This translates into CASILYSGTEQFF. The chain joins TRBV7-2 to TRBJ2-1; 8 bases are a match to TRBD2. This CDR3 is 13 amino acids long. After removal of 7 bases from V and 9 bases from J, the junction contained 8 bases not matched to a gene. Germline CDR1 SGHTA, CDR2 FQGNSA. Based on the CDR3 plus reference TRBV7-2 and TRBJ2-1, the full variable domain is GAGVSQSPSNKVTEKGKDVELRCDPISGHTALYWYRQSLGQGLEFLIYFQGNSAPDKSGLPSDRFSAERTGGSVSTLTIQRTQQEDSAVYLCASILYSGTEQFFGPGTRLTVL.

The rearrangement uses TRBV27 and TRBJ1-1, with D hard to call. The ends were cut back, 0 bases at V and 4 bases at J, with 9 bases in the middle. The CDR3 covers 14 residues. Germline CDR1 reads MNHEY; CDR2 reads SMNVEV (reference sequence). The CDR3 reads CASSLSISLTEAFF. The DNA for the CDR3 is TGTGCCAGCAGTTTATCGATTTCACTCACTGAAGCTTTCTTT.

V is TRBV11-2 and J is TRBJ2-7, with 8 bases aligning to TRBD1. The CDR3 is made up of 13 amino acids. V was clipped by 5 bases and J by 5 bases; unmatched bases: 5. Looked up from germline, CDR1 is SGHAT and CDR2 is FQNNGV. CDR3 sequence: CASSRTGSDEQYF. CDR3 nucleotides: TGTGCCAGCAGCCGGACAGGGTCGGACGAGCAGTACTTC.

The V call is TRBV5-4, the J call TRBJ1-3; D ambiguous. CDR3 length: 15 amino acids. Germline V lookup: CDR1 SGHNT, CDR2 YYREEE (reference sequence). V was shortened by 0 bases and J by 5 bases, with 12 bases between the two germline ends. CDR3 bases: TGTGCCAGCAGCTTGGGGAGAACGGGTAGAAACACCATATATTTT. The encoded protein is CASSLGRTGRNTIYF.

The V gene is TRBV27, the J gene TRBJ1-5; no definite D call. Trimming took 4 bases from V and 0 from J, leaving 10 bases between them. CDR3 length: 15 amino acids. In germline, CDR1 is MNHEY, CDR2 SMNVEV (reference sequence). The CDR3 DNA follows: TGTGCCAGCAGTTCCGGCGCGTATAGCAATCAGCCCCAGCATTTT. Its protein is CASSSGAYSNQPQHF.

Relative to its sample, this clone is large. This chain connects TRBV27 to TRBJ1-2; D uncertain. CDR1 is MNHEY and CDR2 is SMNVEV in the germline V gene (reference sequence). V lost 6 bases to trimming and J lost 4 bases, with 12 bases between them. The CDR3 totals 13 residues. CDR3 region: CASSLAGGYGYTF. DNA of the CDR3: TGTGCCAGCAGCCTGGCCGGTGGCTATGGCTACACCTTC.

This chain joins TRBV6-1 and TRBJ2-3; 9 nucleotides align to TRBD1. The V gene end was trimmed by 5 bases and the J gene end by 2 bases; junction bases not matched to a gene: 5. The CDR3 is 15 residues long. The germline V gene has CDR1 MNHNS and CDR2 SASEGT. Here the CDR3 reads CASSLRTGDTDTQYF. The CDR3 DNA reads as TGTGCCAGCAGTCTCCGGACAGGGGACACAGATACGCAGTATTTT.

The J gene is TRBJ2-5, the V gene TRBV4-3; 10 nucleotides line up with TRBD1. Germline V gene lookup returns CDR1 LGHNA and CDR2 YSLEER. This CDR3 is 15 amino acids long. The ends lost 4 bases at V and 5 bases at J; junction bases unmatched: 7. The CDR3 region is CASSLTTGGLETQYF. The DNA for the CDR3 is TGCGCCAGCAGCCTCACGACAGGGGGCCTTGAGACCCAGTACTTC.

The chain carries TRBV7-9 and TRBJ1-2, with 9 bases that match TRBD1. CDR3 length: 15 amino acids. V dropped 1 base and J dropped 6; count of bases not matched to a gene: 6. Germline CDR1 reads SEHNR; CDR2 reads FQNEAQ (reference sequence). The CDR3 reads CASSLGTGESDGYTF. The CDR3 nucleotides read TGTGCCAGCAGCTTAGGGACAGGGGAAAGTGATGGCTACACCTTC. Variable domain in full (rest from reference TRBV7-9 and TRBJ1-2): DTGVSQNPRHKITKRGQNVTFRCDPISEHNRLYWYRQTLGQGPEFLTYFQNEAQLEKSRLLSDRFSAERPKGSFSTLEIQRTEQGDSAMYLCASSLGTGESDGYTFGSGTRLTVV.

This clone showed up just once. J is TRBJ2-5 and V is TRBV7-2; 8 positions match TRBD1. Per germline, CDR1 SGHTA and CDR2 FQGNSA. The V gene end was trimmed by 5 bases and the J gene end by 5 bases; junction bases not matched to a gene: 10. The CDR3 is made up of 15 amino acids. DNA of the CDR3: TGTGCCAGCAGCCCCGCAGGGGGCTCGAGGGAGACCCAGTACTTC. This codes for CASSPAGGSRETQYF.

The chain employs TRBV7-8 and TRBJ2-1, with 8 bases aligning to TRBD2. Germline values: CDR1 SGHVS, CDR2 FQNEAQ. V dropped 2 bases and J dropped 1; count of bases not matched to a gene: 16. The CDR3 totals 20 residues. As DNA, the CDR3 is TGTGCCAGCAGCTTAACGACTAGGACCGGGAGGGCCCAATCCTACAATGAGCAGTTCTTC. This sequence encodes CASSLTTRTGRAQSYNEQFF.

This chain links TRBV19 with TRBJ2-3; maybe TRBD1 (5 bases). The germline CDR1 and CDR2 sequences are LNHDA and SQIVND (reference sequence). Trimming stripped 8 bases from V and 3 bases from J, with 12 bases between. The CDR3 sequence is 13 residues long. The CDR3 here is CASSVRATDTQYF. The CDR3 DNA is TGTGCCAGTTCGGTCAGGGCGACAGATACGCAGTATTTT.

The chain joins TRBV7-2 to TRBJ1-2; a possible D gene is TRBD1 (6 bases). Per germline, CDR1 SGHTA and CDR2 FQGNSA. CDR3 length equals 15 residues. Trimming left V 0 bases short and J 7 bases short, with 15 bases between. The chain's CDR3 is CASSLASNRVAGYTF. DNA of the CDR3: TGTGCCAGCAGCTTAGCAAGTAACAGGGTAGCTGGCTACACCTTC.

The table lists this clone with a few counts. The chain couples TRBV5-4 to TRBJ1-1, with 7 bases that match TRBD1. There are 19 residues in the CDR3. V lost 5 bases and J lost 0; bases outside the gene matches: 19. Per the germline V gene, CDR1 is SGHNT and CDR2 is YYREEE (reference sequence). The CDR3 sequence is CASSSGGGQFTSLNTEAFF. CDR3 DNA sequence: TGTGCCAGCAGTTCGGGGGGGGGACAGTTCACTTCCTTGAACACTGAAGCTTTCTTT.

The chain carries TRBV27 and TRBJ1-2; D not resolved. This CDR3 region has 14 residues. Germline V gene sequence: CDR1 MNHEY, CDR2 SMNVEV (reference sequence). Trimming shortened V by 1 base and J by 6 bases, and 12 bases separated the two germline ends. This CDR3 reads CASSLLGGHNGYTF. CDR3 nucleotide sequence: TGTGCCAGCAGTTTATTAGGCGGGCATAATGGCTACACCTTC.

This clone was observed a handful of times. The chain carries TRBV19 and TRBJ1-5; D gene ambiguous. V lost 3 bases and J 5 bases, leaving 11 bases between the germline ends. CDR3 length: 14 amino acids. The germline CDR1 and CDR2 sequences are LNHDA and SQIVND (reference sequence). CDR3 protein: CASSIISEYQPQHF. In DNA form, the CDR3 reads TGTGCCAGTAGTATTATCTCGGAGTATCAGCCCCAGCATTTT.

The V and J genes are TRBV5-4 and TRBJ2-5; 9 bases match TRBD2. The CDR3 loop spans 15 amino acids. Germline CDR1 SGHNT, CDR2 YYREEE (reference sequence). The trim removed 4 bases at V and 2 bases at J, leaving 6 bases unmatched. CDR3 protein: CASSQRGLAQETQYF. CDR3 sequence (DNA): TGTGCCAGCAGCCAACGGGGACTAGCACAAGAGACCCAGTACTTC. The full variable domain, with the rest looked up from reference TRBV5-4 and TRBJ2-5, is ETGVTQSPTHLIKTRGQQVTLRCSSQSGHNTVSWYQQALGQGPQFIFQYYREEENGRGNFPPRFSGLQFPNYSSELNVNALELDDSALYLCASSQRGLAQETQYFGPGTRLLVL.

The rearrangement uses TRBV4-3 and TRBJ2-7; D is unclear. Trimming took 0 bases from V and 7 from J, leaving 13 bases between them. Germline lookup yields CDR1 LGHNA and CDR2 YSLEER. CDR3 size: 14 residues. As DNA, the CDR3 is TGCGCCAGCAGCCAAGACTCAGGAGTAGGAGAGCAGTACTTC. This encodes CASSQDSGVGEQYF.

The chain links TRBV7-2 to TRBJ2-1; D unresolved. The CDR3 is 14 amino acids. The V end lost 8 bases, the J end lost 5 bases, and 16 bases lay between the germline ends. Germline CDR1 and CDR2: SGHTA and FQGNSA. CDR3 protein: CASGLIGPDNEQFF. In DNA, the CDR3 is TGTGCCAGCGGTCTTATCGGACCGGACAATGAGCAGTTCTTC.

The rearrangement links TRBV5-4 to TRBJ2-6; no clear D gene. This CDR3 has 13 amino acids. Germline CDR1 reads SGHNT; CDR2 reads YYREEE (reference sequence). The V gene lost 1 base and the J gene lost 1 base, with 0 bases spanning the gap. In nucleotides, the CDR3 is TGTGCCAGCAGCTTGTCTGGGGCCAACGTCCTGACTTTC. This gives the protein CASSLSGANVLTF.